The 16 T cell receptor beta chains given below trace back to one sample, sequenced in a study of blood T cell repertoires in COVID-19. Sequencing used immunoSEQ multiplex PCR; TCRdb keeps in-frame clones, though not all of them. The sample holds fewer than 250,000 clones, approximately 89% seen once. Specimen: peripheral blood. The receptors stem from an older woman who had recovered from COVID-19.

This clone has only one observation. V and J are TRBV7-6 and TRBJ2-2; 12 nucleotides line up with TRBD1. The CDR3 length is 15 residues. Germline V gene sequence: CDR1 SGHVS, CDR2 FNYEAQ. After removal of 3 bases from V and 4 bases from J, the junction contained 0 bases not matched to a gene. The CDR3 DNA is TGTGCCAGCAGCTTGGGACAGGGGGCCACCGGGGAGCTGTTTTTT. This encodes CASSLGQGATGELFF.

The chain recombines TRBV27 with TRBJ1-5; unclear D gene. CDR3 size: 16 residues. Germline CDR1 and CDR2: MNHEY and SMNVEV (reference sequence). With 0 bases removed from V and 0 bases from J, the gap between germline ends came to 9 bases. This chain's CDR3 is CASSLSGRLSNQPQHF. The CDR3 DNA reads TGTGCCAGCAGTTTATCGGGCAGGCTTAGCAATCAGCCCCAGCATTTT.

The chain carries TRBV24-1 and TRBJ2-2; D is possibly TRBD1 (5 bases). V lost 9 bases and J 2 bases, leaving 12 bases between the germline ends. Germline values: CDR1 KGHDR, CDR2 SFDVKD. The CDR3 is 14 residues long. The CDR3 DNA reads TGTGCCACCGGAAGTACAGGAAACACCGGGGAGCTGTTTTTT. Its translation: CATGSTGNTGELFF.

V gene TRBV7-6 combines with J gene TRBJ2-2, with 7 nucleotides matching TRBD1. Germline loops: CDR1 SGHVS, CDR2 FNYEAQ. The ends lost 10 bases at V and 6 bases at J; junction bases unmatched: 17. CDR3 length equals 16 residues. The DNA of the CDR3 is TGTGCCAACGAACTAGGGGGCCGGGCCTACCCCGGGGAGCTGTTTTTT. This gives the protein CANELGGRAYPGELFF.

The J gene is TRBJ1-3, the V gene TRBV5-1, with 7 bases that match TRBD1. The germline gives CDR1 SGHRS, CDR2 YFSETQ. The CDR3 has 15 residues. After removal of 2 bases from V and 7 bases from J, the junction contained 9 bases not matched to a gene. The CDR3: CASSLEPGQSNTIYF. The CDR3 DNA reads TGCGCCAGCAGCTTAGAACCGGGACAGTCCAACACCATATATTTT.

V is TRBV19 and J is TRBJ2-1; 12 bases match TRBD2. The CDR3 totals 17 residues. The V segment lost 2 bases and the J segment 9 bases; nucleotides outside the gene matches: 11. The germline gives CDR1 LNHDA, CDR2 SQIVND (reference sequence). The CDR3 DNA is TGTGCCAGTAGTATACGGACTAGCGGGGCGGCGGTGGGTGAGCAGTTCTTC. Translated, it gives CASSIRTSGAAVGEQFF.

The CDR3 is CASSQEVSSGNSYEQYF. CDR3 DNA: TGTGCCAGCAGCCAAGAAGTATCGAGCGGAAACTCCTACGAGCAGTACTTC. This sequence joins TRBV3-1 (or the pseudogene TRBV3-2) and TRBJ2-7; D might be TRBD2 (5 bases). V lost 0 bases to trimming and J lost 0 bases, with 15 bases between them. The CDR3 covers 17 residues. Germline loops: CDR1 LGHDT, CDR2 YNNKEL (reference sequence).

The chain recombines TRBV9 with TRBJ2-7; a possible D gene is TRBD2 (6 bases). The CDR3 loop spans 14 amino acids. Trimming shortened V by 4 bases and J by 6 bases, and 17 bases separated the two germline ends. Germline V gives CDR1 SGDLS, CDR2 YYNGEE. CDR3 coding DNA: TGTGCCAGCAGCCCCGGGACTGGAGATCTCGAGCAGTACTTC. This sequence encodes CASSPGTGDLEQYF.

The V call is TRBV29-1, the J call TRBJ2-7; 10 nucleotides line up with TRBD2. Losses at the gene ends were 4 bases for V and 2 bases for J; bases not matched to a gene: 11. Per the germline V gene, CDR1 is SQVTM and CDR2 is ANQGSEA. The CDR3 has 16 residues. CDR3 in DNA: TGCAGCGTTGTCCTATATAGCGGGGGGCATACCTACGAGCAGTACTTC. Protein sequence: CSVVLYSGGHTYEQYF.

The V gene is TRBV20-1, the J gene TRBJ2-7; D may be TRBD2 (5 bases). V lost 3 bases and J 7 bases, leaving 13 bases between the germline ends. This CDR3 region has 12 residues. CDR1 is DFQATT, CDR2 SNEGSKA, per germline (reference sequence). CDR3 residues: CSASLSAGEQYF. DNA for the CDR3: TGCAGTGCTAGTCTTAGCGCAGGTGAGCAGTACTTC.

This sequence joins TRBV7-8 and TRBJ2-5, with 7 nucleotides matching TRBD1. The CDR3 is 12 residues long. Germline CDR1 is SGHVS and CDR2 is FQNEAQ. The V segment lost 4 bases and the J segment 4 bases; nucleotides outside the gene matches: 0. The CDR3 sequence: CASSSGGETQYF. The CDR3 nucleotides read TGTGCCAGCAGCTCAGGGGGAGAGACCCAGTACTTC.

V is TRBV28 and J is TRBJ1-2; TRBD1 agrees at 7 bases. CDR1 and CDR2 (germline): MDHEN, SYDVKM. Trimming took 4 bases from V and 4 from J; bases not matched to a gene: 3. The CDR3 runs to 13 residues. CDR3 in DNA: TGTGCCAGCAGTTCAGGGGGAGTCTATGGCTACACCTTC. Amino acids: CASSSGGVYGYTF.

The chain uses TRBV10-3 and TRBJ2-3, with a tentative D call TRBD1 (7 bases). Trimming removed 8 bases from V and 3 bases from J, with 15 bases in between. The germline gives CDR1 ENHRY, CDR2 SYGVKD. This CDR3 has 14 residues. The chain's CDR3 is CAIARPGGTDTQYF. CDR3 coding DNA: TGTGCCATCGCCCGTCCAGGGGGGACAGATACGCAGTATTTT.

This clone occurred once. The chain links TRBV5-1 to TRBJ2-7; TRBD2 is a possible D gene (6 bases). V was cut by 4 bases and J by 6 bases, with 14 bases left in between. The CDR3 is 13 amino acids. Germline V CDR1 and CDR2: SGHRS, YFSETQ. The CDR3 nucleotides are TGCGCCAGCAGCCCAGATTTCGGGGGCGAGCAGTACTTC. Amino acid sequence: CASSPDFGGEQYF.

This rearrangement joins TRBV6-2 or TRBV6-3 to TRBJ2-1; D remains unclear. Germline assignment: CDR1 MNHEY and CDR2 SVGEGT. This CDR3 has 12 amino acids. Between the trimmed V and J ends, which lost 2 bases and 9 bases, there was a span of 8 bases. The CDR3 is CASSYEVREQFF. CDR3 DNA: TGTGCCAGCAGTTACGAGGTGCGTGAGCAGTTCTTC.

The chain combines TRBV29-1 with TRBJ2-5, with 12 bases matching TRBD1. CDR1 is SQVTM, CDR2 ANQGSEA, per germline. The CDR3 extends over 15 amino acids. V lost 4 bases to trimming and J lost 5 bases; unmatched junction nucleotides: 8. The CDR3 nucleotides read TGCAGCGTTGGAAGGGGACAGGGGGCGCGGGAGACCCAGTACTTC. Translation gives CSVGRGQGARETQYF.